At least ten counts were recorded for the clone carrying this TCR beta chain. Antigen: not known. TCR beta CDR3 region amplification was performed from RNA transcripts. A first-round RT-PCR of the TCR CDR3 used the HTBI primer set. TCRdb processed the multiplex PCR reads anew with MiXCR; each CDR3 protein has one entry. The sample carries approximately 430,000 distinct CDR3 sequences, 15% to 19% recorded once. Exclusion criteria comprised uncontrolled infection, other autoimmune disease, pregnancy or lactation. Diagnosing involved the use of clinical symptoms, serum thyroxine and TRAb, thyroid ultrasound and orbital computed tomography. The CDR3 covers 15 residues. Trimming left V 4 bases short and J 0 bases short, with 10 bases between. This specimen belongs to a study of T cells in Graves' hyperthyroidism and ophthalmopathy. Overall study: Specimen type is peripheral blood, collected at initial diagnosis prior to any treatment.

Points from the study as a whole: Before onset, ophthalmopathy was predicted by the model a median approximately 6.6 months earlier.

The chain is built from TRBV12-3 or TRBV12-4 and TRBJ1-3, with unresolved D. The material sequenced was blood. The clonotype comes from a woman aged 18-29 years with Graves' hyperthyroidism. CDR3 sequence: CASSSQLRSGNTIYF. As DNA, the CDR3 is TGTGCCAGCAGTTCCCAGTTGCGCTCTGGAAACACCATATATTTT.